The clone carrying this T cell receptor (beta chain) appeared many times. A sample-barcoded 5' primer and a J-beta primer mix were used in a second PCR of roughly 6 to 11 cycles. TCRdb ran MiXCR on the 5' RACE reads and lists one entry per CDR3 protein. The sample consists of hundreds of thousands of distinct CDR3 sequences, about 27% of them appearing once. Per the germline V gene, CDR1 is ENHRY and CDR2 is SYGVKD. V lost 5 bases and J lost 9, with 14 bases in between. This CDR3 spans 13 amino acids. This entry is derived from a study of blood T cells in healthy people across ages. The same data also went into a second study, on T cells of mothers and their children.

This chain joins TRBV10-3 and TRBJ2-1; D perhaps matches TRBD2 (6 bases). This TCR was recovered from a boy younger than 10 in good health. The sequenced sample consisted of blood. CDR3 nucleotides: TGTGCCATCAGTCCGGGACTCCGCGGTGAGCAGTTCTTC. Protein product: CAISPGLRGEQFF.